This T cell receptor beta chain was profiled in a study of blood T cell repertoires in COVID-19. Study in general: COVID-19 samples from acute and convalescent phases originated in the United States, Italy and Spain.

The repertoire was sequenced with immunoSEQ multiplex PCR; TCRdb's copy has only in-frame clones and lacks some. The repertoire has about 41,000 clones, 70% to 90% of them found once; the top ten carry roughly 4.3%. The V gene lost 2 bases and the J gene lost 3 bases, with 16 bases spanning the gap. Germline V gene lookup returns CDR1 SEHNR and CDR2 FQNEAQ (reference sequence). This CDR3 region has 17 residues. Specimen: peripheral blood. The clonotype originates from a man in his 60s with acute or convalescent COVID-19. V and J are TRBV7-9 and TRBJ2-2, with D unresolved. The CDR3 loop reads CASSLSYSPDYTGELFF. The CDR3 coding sequence is TGTGCCAGCAGCTTAAGTTATAGCCCCGACTACACCGGGGAGCTGTTTTTT. Full variable domain (rest looked up from reference TRBV7-9 and TRBJ2-2): DTGVSQNPRHKITKRGQNVTFRCDPISEHNRLYWYRQTLGQGPEFLTYFQNEAQLEKSRLLSDRFSAERPKGSFSTLEIQRTEQGDSAMYLCASSLSYSPDYTGELFFGEGSRLTVL.